One sample yielded the 25 T cell receptor beta chains listed below, sequenced in a study of tissue T cells after allogeneic stem cell transplantation (dated by TCRdb to 2021 to 2024). Libraries were made using the immunoSEQ multiplex PCR assay. The table comes from immuneACCESS by way of TCRdb, which keeps in-frame sequences with V and J called. Part of the clones is missing from these tables; in studies checked, under half for an unresolved V gene and the rest for unknown reasons. The sample has over 7,500 clones on record, about a third of them singletons. In total, the top ten clones hold over 2.5% of the sample. Read against the paper, the sample's time point label means: mouse harvest day 14 after allogeneic transplant. Mouse grafts consisting of 10^7 T-cell-depleted bone marrow cells combined with 10^6 splenic CD5+ T cells were administered by tail vein injection. Sequencing was carried out using skin. These receptors originate from a female BALB/c mouse given C57BL/6 T cells with graft-versus-host disease after an allogeneic hematopoietic cell transplant.

Comment on this clone: Genes and germline are mouse. The read ends 1 residue shy of where the CDR3 ends; the end is completed using the germline J gene. This chain joins TRBV13-1 and TRBJ2-7; 10 bases fit TRBD1. CDR1 is NSHNY, CDR2 SYGAGN, per germline. Trimming at V came to 2 bases and at J to 6 bases, leaving 2 bases not matched to a gene. This CDR3 contains 13 residues. Incomplete CDR3 DNA: TGTGCCAGCAGTGAGGGGGACAGGGGTGAACAGTAC. This sequence encodes CASSEGDRGEQY. The entire CDR3 reads CASSEGDRGEQYF.

By share, this clone counts as medium-sized. The gene names here belong to mouse. The read ends 1 residue before the CDR3 terminus; that terminus is restored from the germline J gene. The J gene is TRBJ2-5, the V gene TRBV26, with D unclear. V was cut by 7 bases and J by 2 bases, with 4 bases left in between. Per germline, CDR1 KGHPV and CDR2 FQNQEV (reference sequence). CDR3 length: 11 amino acids. CDR3 residues: CASTVQDTQYF. The CDR3 DNA, read in part, is TGTGCCAGCACGGTCCAAGACACCCAGTAC.

Details on this clone: Here the gene names and germline are mouse. With the read ending 1 residue before the CDR3 end, the germline J gene is used to fill in that end. J is TRBJ2-5 and V is TRBV26; a possible D gene is TRBD1 (6 bases). The CDR3 has 13 amino acids. Germline loops: CDR1 KGHPV, CDR2 FQNQEV (reference sequence). Trimming cost V 6 bases and J 1 base, with 8 bases left between them. The CDR3 sequence is CASSGQHQDTQYF. CDR3 bases read: TGTGCCAGCAGCGGACAGCACCAAGACACCCAGTAC.

As regards this clone: The gene names given are mouse names. The read ends 1 residue before the CDR3 terminus; that terminus is restored from the germline J gene. The chain links TRBV12-2 to TRBJ2-3, with 8 bases matching TRBD2. The V segment lost 0 bases and the J segment 3 bases; nucleotides outside the gene matches: 1. There are 14 residues in the CDR3. The germline V gene has CDR1 SGHLS and CDR2 HYDKME. The covered CDR3 bases are TGTGCCAGCTCTCTCTGGGGGGGGGCAGAAACGCTGTAT. It is translated as CASSLWGGAETLY. The full CDR3 is CASSLWGGAETLYF.

In this sample, this clone is medium-sized. Gene names follow the mouse nomenclature. The CDR3 is cut off 1 residue early in the read; its end comes from the germline J gene. The chain carries TRBV13-1 and TRBJ1-4; TRBD1 matches 8 bases. The CDR3 is 15 amino acids. V dropped 3 bases and J dropped 3; count of bases not matched to a gene: 4. The germline V gene has CDR1 NSHNY and CDR2 SYGAGN. Incomplete CDR3 DNA: TGTGCCAGCAGTGTCCGGGACAGGACCAACGAAAGATTATTT. Residues: CASSVRDRTNERLF. The whole CDR3 protein is CASSVRDRTNERLFF.

About this clone itself: The genes and germline here are from mouse. The read terminates 1 residue ahead of where the CDR3 ends, so the germline J gene completes it. The chain carries TRBV3 and TRBJ1-1; no definite D call. CDR1 SNHLY and CDR2 FYNGKV come from the germline V gene (reference sequence). Trimming removed 1 base from V and 1 base from J, with 7 bases in between. This CDR3 region has 14 residues. The CDR3 is CASSLGGRNTEVFF. The CDR3 DNA, read in part, is TGTGCCAGCAGCTTAGGAGGCAGAAACACAGAAGTCTTC.

By proportion, this clone is medium-sized. The germline and genes are mouse ones. The read terminates 1 residue before the CDR3 end, so the remaining end is supplied by the germline J gene. The gene calls are TRBV13-1 and TRBJ2-7; 7 bases fit TRBD2. Germline values: CDR1 NSHNY, CDR2 SYGAGN. This CDR3 is 15 amino acids long. The J segment lost 4 bases and the V segment lost 0 bases, leaving 7 bases of the junction unmatched. The CDR3 loop reads CASSDAGLGDYEQYF. CDR3 DNA (partial): TGTGCCAGCAGTGATGCAGGGCTGGGGGATTATGAACAGTAC.

This clone has just a few counts. Mouse gene names and germline throughout. The read is 1 residue too short to cover the CDR3 end, so that end is filled in from the germline J gene. The chain employs TRBV26 and TRBJ2-2, with 13 bases that match TRBD2. Germline CDR1 reads KGHPV; CDR2 reads FQNQEV (reference sequence). V gave up 4 bases and J gave up 2 bases; unmatched junction bases: 4. The CDR3 consists of 17 residues. The CDR3 DNA, read in part, is TGTGCCAGCAGTCGCCGGGACTGGGGGGGTAACACCGGGCAGCTCTAC. Protein product: CASSRRDWGGNTGQLY. The complete CDR3 reads CASSRRDWGGNTGQLYF.

Details on this clone: Genes and germline are mouse. The read finishes 1 residue shy of the CDR3 end, and the germline J gene is used to complete it. The chain is built from TRBV26 and TRBJ1-4; maybe TRBD1 (5 bases). V dropped 6 bases and J dropped 0 bases, with 11 bases sitting between them. CDR3 size: 15 residues. Germline V lookup: CDR1 KGHPV, CDR2 FQNQEV (reference sequence). CDR3 amino acids: CASRRQSFSNERLFF. Partial CDR3 DNA: TGTGCCAGCAGACGACAGTCCTTTTCCAACGAAAGATTATTT.

With regard to this clone: Mouse germline and gene names are used. Read coverage stops 1 residue before the CDR3 terminus; the germline J gene supplies the remainder. The chain combines TRBV23 with TRBJ2-2; TRBD1, the table's D call, was not compared with the DNA. CDR1 KGHTA and CDR2 FQNQQP come from the germline V gene. The CDR3 extends over 15 amino acids. CDR3 residues: CSSSQGTANTGQLYF. The sequenced CDR3 bases are TGCTCCAGCAGTCAAGGGACAGCAAACACCGGGCAGCTCTAC.

Comments on this clone: The listed genes are named as in mouse. The CDR3 end lies 1 residue beyond the end of the read and is filled in from the germline J gene. The chain has TRBV23 and TRBJ2-5; TRBD2 is taken as the D call from the table, unchecked against the DNA. Per germline, CDR1 KGHTA and CDR2 FQNQQP. The CDR3 sequence is 14 residues long. This chain's CDR3 is CSSSQTGGQDTQYF. The CDR3 DNA, read in part, is TGCTCCAGCAGTCAAACTGGGGGACAAGACACCCAGTAC. Full variable domain (remainder filled in from reference TRBV23 and TRBJ2-5): DAAVTQKPRYLIKMKGQEAEMKCIPEKGHTAVFWYQQKQSKELKFLIYFQNQQPLDQIDMVKERFSAVCPSSSLCSLGIRTCEAEDSALYLCSSSQTGGQDTQYFGPGTRLLVL.

This clone came up a few times. Gene names follow the mouse nomenclature. The sequenced fragment ends 1 residue before the CDR3 boundary, so the rest is inferred from the germline J gene. This chain connects TRBV26 to TRBJ2-7; a possible D gene is TRBD1 (6 bases). Germline assignment: CDR1 KGHPV and CDR2 FQNQEV (reference sequence). The CDR3 sequence is 13 residues long. V dropped 5 bases and J dropped 3 bases, with 11 bases sitting between them. The CDR3 loop reads CASSKQGNYEQYF. CDR3 DNA (partial): TGTGCCAGCAGTAAACAGGGAAACTATGAACAGTAC.

This clone was counted between two and nine times. Genes here carry mouse names. The CDR3 goes on 1 residue after the read ends, and that part is filled in from the germline J gene. The J gene is TRBJ2-4, the V gene TRBV26; 12 nucleotides agree with TRBD2. V shed 4 bases and J 6 bases; nucleotides not matched to a gene: 5. The CDR3 extends over 15 amino acids. The germline V gene encodes CDR1 KGHPV and CDR2 FQNQEV (reference sequence). CDR3 sequence reads: CASSPDWGGANTLYF. The covered CDR3 bases are TGTGCCAGCAGTCCCGACTGGGGGGGCGCGAACACCTTGTAC.

This clone ranks as medium-sized. The genes and germline here are from mouse. The sequence runs out 1 residue before the end of the CDR3; the remainder is reconstructed from the germline J gene. This sample includes further DNA sequences coding for the same CDR3. V usage is TRBV26 and J usage is TRBJ1-3; D remains unclear. Germline V CDR1 and CDR2: KGHPV, FQNQEV (reference sequence). Trimming left V 4 bases short and J 0 bases short, with 7 bases between. The CDR3 sequence is 14 residues long. CDR3 bases read: TGTGCCAGCAGTCCACAAAATTCTGGAAATACGCTCTAT. It specifies CASSPQNSGNTLY. The full CDR3 reads CASSPQNSGNTLYF.

For this clone: Gene and germline names: mouse. CDR3 sequence: CASSSRLGGYEQYF. The sequenced part of the CDR3 DNA is TGTGCCAGCAGCTCTCGACTGGGGGGCTATGAACAGTAC. The rearrangement joins TRBV3 to TRBJ2-7; 10 bases fit TRBD2. The observed sequence ends 1 residue before the CDR3 terminus, with the missing tail filled in from the germline J gene. The V segment lost 4 bases and the J segment 3 bases; nucleotides outside the gene matches: 3. The CDR3 totals 14 residues. The germline V gene has CDR1 SNHLY and CDR2 FYNGKV (reference sequence). Looking up the rest from reference TRBV3 and TRBJ2-7 gives the full variable domain: GPKVLQIPSHQIIDMGQMVTLNCDPVSNHLYFYWYKQILGQQMEFLVNFYNGKVMEKSKLFKDQFSVERPDGSYFTLKIQPTALEDSAVYFCASSSRLGGYEQYFGPGTRLTVL.

About this clone itself: Mouse gene names and germline throughout. The read ends 1 residue shy of where the CDR3 ends; the end is completed using the germline J gene. The V gene is TRBV26, the J gene TRBJ2-3; D call uncertain. This CDR3 contains 14 residues. Per germline, CDR1 KGHPV and CDR2 FQNQEV (reference sequence). Trimming removed 3 bases at V and 0 bases at J, with 7 bases between. The covered CDR3 bases are TGTGCCAGCAGTCTCCTGACTAGTGCAGAAACGCTGTAT. Amino acids: CASSLLTSAETLY. In full, the CDR3 reads CASSLLTSAETLYF.

This clone was recorded a few times. The gene names here belong to mouse. Coverage ceases 1 residue before the CDR3 finishes, and the germline J gene fills in the end. The J gene is TRBJ1-4, the V gene TRBV26, with 7 positions matching TRBD1. Germline CDR1 KGHPV, CDR2 FQNQEV (reference sequence). The CDR3 sequence is 15 residues long. J was trimmed by 5 bases and V by 0 bases; bases with no gene match: 3. The sequenced part of the CDR3 DNA is TGTGCCAGCAGTCTGTCACAGGGGAGGAACGAAAGATTATTT. Amino acids: CASSLSQGRNERLF. The full CDR3 reads CASSLSQGRNERLFF.

This clone came up a few times. Germline and genes here are mouse. The read ends 1 residue shy of where the CDR3 ends; the end is completed using the germline J gene. V usage is TRBV26 and J usage is TRBJ1-1; TRBD1 is a possible D gene (6 bases). In germline, CDR1 is KGHPV, CDR2 FQNQEV (reference sequence). V shed 0 bases and J shed 3 bases, with 11 bases lying between them. CDR3 length: 15 residues. CDR3: CASSLSTRGDTEVFF. The CDR3 DNA, read in part, is TGTGCCAGCAGTCTGTCGACGAGGGGGGACACAGAAGTCTTC.

On this clone: The gene names here belong to mouse. The CDR3 extends 1 residue past the end of the read, so its final part is completed from the germline J gene. The chain combines TRBV3 with TRBJ1-4, with 10 bases identical to TRBD1. The CDR3 totals 14 residues. Losses at the gene ends were 5 bases for V and 7 bases for J; bases not matched to a gene: 4. Per germline, CDR1 SNHLY and CDR2 FYNGKV (reference sequence). The sequenced part of the CDR3 DNA is TGTGCCAGCAGCCGGGACAGGGGAGGCGAAAGATTATTT. It codes for CASSRDRGGERLF. The whole CDR3 sequence is CASSRDRGGERLFF.

As for this clone: Mouse gene names apply. Coverage ceases 1 residue before the CDR3 finishes, and the germline J gene fills in the end. The chain combines TRBV13-3 with TRBJ2-7; 7 bases are a match to TRBD1. The V and J ends lost 6 bases and 6 bases, in that order; junction bases with no gene match: 3. From germline, CDR1 is NNHDY and CDR2 SYVADS. This CDR3 is 11 amino acids long. The CDR3 here is CASTTGAEQYF. The covered CDR3 bases are TGTGCCAGCACCACAGGGGCTGAACAGTAC.

Details on this clone: Germline and genes: mouse. The read terminates 1 residue before the CDR3 end, so the remaining end is supplied by the germline J gene. V usage is TRBV15 and J usage is TRBJ1-1, with TRBD1 as a possible D gene (6 bases). Germline-derived CDR1 and CDR2 are SGHND and FRSKSL. V lost 3 bases and J lost 4, with 12 bases in between. The CDR3 covers 14 residues. The CDR3 DNA, read in part, is TGTGCCAGCAGTTTCGGCAGGGGAAGCACAGAAGTCTTC. As protein: CASSFGRGSTEVF. The whole CDR3 region reads CASSFGRGSTEVFF.

This clone was detected only a few times. Germline and genes: mouse. The read terminates 1 residue ahead of where the CDR3 ends, so the germline J gene completes it. The V call is TRBV26, the J call TRBJ2-4; D is unclear. Germline loops: CDR1 KGHPV, CDR2 FQNQEV (reference sequence). The CDR3 extends over 12 amino acids. V lost 4 bases, J lost 3 bases, and 5 bases lay in between. The CDR3 here is CASSPRQNTLYF. Partial CDR3 DNA: TGTGCCAGCAGTCCTCGGCAAAACACCTTGTAC.

This clone was seen a single time. All gene names here are mouse names. The CDR3 protein is CASSRLGGSNTGQLYF. The DNA read from the CDR3 is TGTGCCAGCAGTCGGCTGGGGGGGTCAAACACCGGGCAGCTCTAC. This chain joins TRBV26 and TRBJ2-2, with 9 bases fitting TRBD2. Coverage ceases 1 residue before the CDR3 finishes, and the germline J gene fills in the end. Germline assignment: CDR1 KGHPV and CDR2 FQNQEV (reference sequence). V trimming: 4 bases; J trimming: 0 bases; junction bases outside the gene matches: 3. This CDR3 is 16 amino acids long.

Worth noting for this clone: These gene names are mouse names. The sequence runs out 1 residue before the end of the CDR3; the remainder is reconstructed from the germline J gene. V is TRBV3 and J is TRBJ2-4; 8 bases align to TRBD2. In germline, CDR1 is SNHLY, CDR2 FYNGKV (reference sequence). The CDR3 totals 15 residues. V lost 5 bases to trimming and J lost 0 bases; unmatched junction nucleotides: 4. CDR3: CASSRLGPSQNTLYF. The DNA read from the CDR3 is TGTGCCAGCAGCCGACTGGGGCCTAGTCAAAACACCTTGTAC.

Points on this clone: Mouse names are used for the genes. The read stops 1 residue short of the end of the CDR3; the missing end is completed from the germline J gene. The rearrangement links TRBV19 to TRBJ1-6; no definite D call. TRBJ1-6 belongs to the ORF category, with a function that is uncertain. CDR1 FNHDT and CDR2 SITEND come from the germline V gene (reference sequence). CDR3 length: 14 amino acids. Deletions cut 4 bases from V and 2 bases from J, with 7 bases between. The CDR3 bases that were read are TGTGCCAGCAGTCCGACACCCTATAATTCGCCCCTCTAC. Amino acid sequence: CASSPTPYNSPLY. The full CDR3 is CASSPTPYNSPLYF.